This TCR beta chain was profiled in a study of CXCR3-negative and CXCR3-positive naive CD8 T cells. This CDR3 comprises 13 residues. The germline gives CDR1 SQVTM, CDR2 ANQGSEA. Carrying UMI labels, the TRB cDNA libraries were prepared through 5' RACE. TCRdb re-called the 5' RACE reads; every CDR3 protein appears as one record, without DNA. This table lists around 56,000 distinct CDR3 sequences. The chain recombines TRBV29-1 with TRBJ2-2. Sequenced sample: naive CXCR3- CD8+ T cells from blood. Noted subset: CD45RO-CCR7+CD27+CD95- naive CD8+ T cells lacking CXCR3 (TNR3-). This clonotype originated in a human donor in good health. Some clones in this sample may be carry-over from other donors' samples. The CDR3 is CSVVKPDSGELFF.